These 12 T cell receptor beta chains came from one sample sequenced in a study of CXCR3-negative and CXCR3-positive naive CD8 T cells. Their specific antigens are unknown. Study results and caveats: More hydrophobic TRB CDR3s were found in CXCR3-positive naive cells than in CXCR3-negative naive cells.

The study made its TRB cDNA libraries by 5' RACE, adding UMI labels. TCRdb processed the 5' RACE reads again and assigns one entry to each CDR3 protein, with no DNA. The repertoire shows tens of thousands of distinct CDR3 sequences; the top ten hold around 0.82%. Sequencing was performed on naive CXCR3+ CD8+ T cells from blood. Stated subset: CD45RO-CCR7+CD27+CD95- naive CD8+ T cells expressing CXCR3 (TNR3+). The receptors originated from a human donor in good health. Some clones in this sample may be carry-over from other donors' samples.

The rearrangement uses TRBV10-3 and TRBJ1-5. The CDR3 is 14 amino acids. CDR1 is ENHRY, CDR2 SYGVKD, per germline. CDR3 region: CAISTTRGNQPQHF.

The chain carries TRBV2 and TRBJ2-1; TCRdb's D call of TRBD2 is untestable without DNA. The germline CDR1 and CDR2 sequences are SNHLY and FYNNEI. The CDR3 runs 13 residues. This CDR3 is CASYKREGNEQFF.

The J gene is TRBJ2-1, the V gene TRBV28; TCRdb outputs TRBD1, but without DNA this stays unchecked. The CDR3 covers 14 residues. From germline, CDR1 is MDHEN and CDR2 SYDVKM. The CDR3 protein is CASRTGWLDNEQFF. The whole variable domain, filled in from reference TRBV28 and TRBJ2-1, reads DVKVTQSSRYLVKRTGEKVFLECVQDMDHENMFWYRQDPGLGLRLIYFSYDVKMKEKGDIPEGYSVSREKKERFSLILESASTNQTSMYLCASRTGWLDNEQFFGPGTRLTVL.

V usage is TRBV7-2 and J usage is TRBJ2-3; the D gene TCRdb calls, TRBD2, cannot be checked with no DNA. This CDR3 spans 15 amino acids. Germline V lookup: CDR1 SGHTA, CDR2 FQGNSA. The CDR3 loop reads CASSRGVQSTDTQYF.

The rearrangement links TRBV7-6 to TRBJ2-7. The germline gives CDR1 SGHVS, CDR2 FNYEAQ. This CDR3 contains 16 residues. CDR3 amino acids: CASSLKFSYSSYEQYF.

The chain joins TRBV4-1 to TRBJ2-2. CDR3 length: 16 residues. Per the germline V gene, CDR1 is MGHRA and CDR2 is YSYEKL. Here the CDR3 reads CASSQGRGTNTGELFF.

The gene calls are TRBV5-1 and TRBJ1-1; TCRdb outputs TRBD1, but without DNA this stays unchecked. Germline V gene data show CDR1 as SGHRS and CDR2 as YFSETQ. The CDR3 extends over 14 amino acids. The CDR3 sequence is CASSSGGAWTEAFF. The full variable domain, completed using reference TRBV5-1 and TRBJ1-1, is KAGVTQTPRYLIKTRGQQVTLSCSPISGHRSVSWYQQTPGQGLQFLFEYFSETQRNKGNFPGRFSGRQFSNSRSEMNVSTLELGDSALYLCASSSGGAWTEAFFGQGTRLTVV.

The CDR3 region is CASAIRGFNTGELFF. The chain links TRBV12-3 or TRBV12-4 to TRBJ2-2; the TRBD1 assignment by TCRdb is unverifiable without DNA. The length of the CDR3 is 15 residues.

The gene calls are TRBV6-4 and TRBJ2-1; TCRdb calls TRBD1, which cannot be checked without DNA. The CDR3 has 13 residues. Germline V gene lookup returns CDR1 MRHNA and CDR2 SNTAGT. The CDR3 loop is CASSPPNGNEQFF.

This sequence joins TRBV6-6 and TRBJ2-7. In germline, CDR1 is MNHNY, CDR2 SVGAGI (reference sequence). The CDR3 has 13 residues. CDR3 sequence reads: CASSYDSTYEQYF.

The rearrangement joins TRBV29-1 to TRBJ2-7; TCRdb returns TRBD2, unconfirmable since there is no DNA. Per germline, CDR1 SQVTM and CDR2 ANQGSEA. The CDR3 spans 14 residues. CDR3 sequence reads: CSVELVGEAYEQYF.

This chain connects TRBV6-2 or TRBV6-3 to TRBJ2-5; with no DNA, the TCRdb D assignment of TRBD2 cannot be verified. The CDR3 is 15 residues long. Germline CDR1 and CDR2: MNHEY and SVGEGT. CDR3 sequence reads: CASRPYLARQETQYF.